This entry lists 24 T cell receptor beta chains sequenced from one sample in a study of identical twins. TCRdb called the 5' RACE reads again in MiXCR, with one record for every CDR3 protein. The sample lists just under 650,000 distinct CDR3 sequences; roughly 7.2% were seen once. This sample also belongs to another study, concerning yellow fever vaccine responses in identical twins.

The sample taken for sequencing was PBMCs. Receptor source: a young woman in good health.

The chain is built from TRBV7-9 and TRBJ1-2; D not resolved. V gave up 4 bases and J gave up 6 bases, with 9 bases separating them. The germline V gene has CDR1 SEHNR and CDR2 FQNEAQ (reference sequence). The CDR3 totals 12 residues. CDR3 bases: TGTGCCAGCAGCTCAGGACCGGATGGCTACACCTTC. Translation: CASSSGPDGYTF.

There are many counts of this clonotype. The chain uses TRBV7-8 and TRBJ1-5; 7 bases line up with TRBD1. The CDR3 extends over 16 amino acids. The germline CDR1 and CDR2 sequences are SGHVS and FQNEAQ. J was trimmed by 0 bases and V by 2 bases; bases with no gene match: 4. As DNA, the CDR3 is TGTGCCAGCAGCTTACGGACAGGACATAGCAATCAGCCCCAGCATTTT. Its translation: CASSLRTGHSNQPQHF.

Only a few counts were recorded for this clonotype. The CDR3 sequence is CASMGAYEQYV. The CDR3 nucleotides read TGTGCCAGCATGGGTGCCTACGAGCAGTACGTC. The rearrangement uses TRBV6-1 and TRBJ2-7; D is undetermined. CDR3 length equals 11 residues. The ends were cut back, 7 bases at V and 2 bases at J, with 6 bases in the middle. CDR1 is MNHNS and CDR2 is SASEGT in the germline V gene.

This clonotype was seen ten or more times. The chain is built from TRBV27 and TRBJ1-1; D is perhaps TRBD1 (6 bases). Germline V CDR1 and CDR2: MNHEY, SMNVEV (reference sequence). Trimming pared 3 bases from V and 2 bases from J, leaving 13 bases between. The CDR3 spans 15 residues. The CDR3 sequence is CASSLLNRVNTEAFF. For the CDR3, the DNA is TGTGCCAGCAGTTTGCTGAACAGGGTTAACACTGAAGCTTTCTTT.

The chain joins TRBV6-5 to TRBJ2-7; D remains ambiguous. The V and J ends lost 6 bases and 6 bases respectively, with 18 bases between them. The germline V gene has CDR1 MNHEY and CDR2 SVGAGI. This CDR3 contains 14 residues. The chain's CDR3 is CASSSSTAYGEQYF. The CDR3 DNA reads TGTGCCAGCAGCTCCTCTACGGCCTACGGCGAGCAGTACTTC.

This clonotype was counted a few times. The V and J genes are TRBV10-1 and TRBJ2-7; 7 positions agree with TRBD2. The CDR3 totals 13 residues. After removal of 4 bases from V and 0 bases from J, the junction contained 0 bases not matched to a gene. The germline V gene has CDR1 WNHNN and CDR2 SYGVQD (reference sequence). The CDR3 here is CASSGTSSYEQYF. In DNA, the CDR3 is TGCGCCAGCAGTGGGACTAGCTCCTACGAGCAGTACTTC.

This chain links TRBV7-9 with TRBJ2-1; TRBD2 matches at 7 bases. Trimming at V came to 5 bases and at J to 8 bases, leaving 12 bases not matched to a gene. CDR1 is SEHNR and CDR2 is FQNEAQ in the germline V gene (reference sequence). This CDR3 has 15 amino acids. This CDR3 is CASSLGEGHYDEQFF. CDR3 nucleotides: TGTGCCAGCAGCCTAGGGGAGGGCCATTATGATGAGCAGTTCTTC.

The rearrangement joins TRBV10-3 to TRBJ1-4, with no clear D. The CDR3 totals 16 residues. Trimming pared 7 bases from V and 1 base from J, leaving 16 bases between. Germline CDR1 reads ENHRY; CDR2 reads SYGVKD. CDR3 sequence: CAINTGGSKTNEKLFF. The CDR3 DNA reads as TGTGCCATCAACACCGGTGGTAGCAAAACTAATGAAAAACTGTTTTTT.

This clonotype has just a few counts. The genes are TRBV5-1 and TRBJ2-7; D might be TRBD1 (6 bases). Germline V gene sequence: CDR1 SGHRS, CDR2 YFSETQ. CDR3 length: 15 amino acids. The V and J ends lost 0 bases and 2 bases respectively, with 12 bases between them. The DNA of the CDR3 is TGCGCCAGCAGCTTGGCAGGGGCCATAACCTACGAGCAGTACGTC. Translation: CASSLAGAITYEQYV.

This chain uses TRBV12-3 or TRBV12-4 with TRBJ1-6, with D perhaps matching TRBD1 (5 bases). The CDR3 runs 14 residues. Trimming removed 5 bases at V and 13 bases at J, with 18 bases between. CDR3 coding DNA: TGTGCCAGCAGTCACGACAGTGGTGGGGTCCCCCTCCACTTT. Amino acid sequence: CASSHDSGGVPLHF.

This clonotype was seen a handful of times. CDR3 in amino acids: CASSRPRMTDTQYF. The DNA of the CDR3 is TGTGCCAGCAGTAGGCCCCGAATGACAGATACGCAGTATTTT. This chain joins TRBV12-3 or TRBV12-4 and TRBJ2-3; the D is unclear. V dropped 5 bases and J dropped 3 bases, with 12 bases sitting between them. The length of the CDR3 is 14 residues.

This clonotype came up many times. This chain uses TRBV20-1 with TRBJ1-6; D might be TRBD1 (5 bases). Trimming took 6 bases from V and 9 from J, leaving 15 bases between them. Germline-derived CDR1 and CDR2 are DFQATT and SNEGSKA (reference sequence). The CDR3 covers 13 residues. Here the CDR3 reads CSARTTEGSPLHF. CDR3 DNA: TGCAGTGCCAGGACGACAGAGGGTTCACCCCTCCACTTT.

This clonotype was counted a few times. The gene calls are TRBV4-2 and TRBJ2-7; unclear D gene. Germline V gene lookup returns CDR1 LGHNA and CDR2 YNFKEQ. The CDR3 extends over 14 amino acids. V was shortened by 4 bases and J by 1 base, with 11 bases between the two germline ends. The CDR3 DNA reads TGTGCCAGCAGCCCACCTACTAAGTCCTACGAGCAGTACTTC. It encodes CASSPPTKSYEQYF.

This chain links TRBV20-1 with TRBJ2-1; D unresolved. V lost 6 bases, J lost 8 bases, and 20 bases lay in between. The length of the CDR3 is 14 residues. Germline V gene data show CDR1 as DFQATT and CDR2 as SNEGSKA (reference sequence). CDR3 DNA sequence: TGCAGTGCGTCTAGGTCCGGGTTCTTCGATGAGCAGTTCTTC. Its protein is CSASRSGFFDEQFF.

The J gene is TRBJ2-2, the V gene TRBV20-1; 7 positions agree with TRBD1. Germline V CDR1 and CDR2: DFQATT, SNEGSKA (reference sequence). This CDR3 has 15 residues. With V trimmed by 6 bases and J by 0 bases, 7 bases remained unmatched. CDR3 in amino acids: CSASARGSNTGELFF. In DNA form, the CDR3 reads TGCAGTGCCTCAGCCAGGGGGTCGAACACCGGGGAGCTGTTTTTT.

This clonotype was seen repeatedly, ten times or more. The V gene is TRBV7-8, the J gene TRBJ2-1, with D possibly TRBD2 on 6 matching bases. The CDR3 is made up of 15 amino acids. The germline V and J ends were trimmed by 2 bases and 8 bases, with 16 bases remaining between them. Germline CDR1 and CDR2: SGHVS and FQNEAQ. The CDR3 nucleotides are TGTGCCAGCAGCTTAACCTTGGGACTTCAGTATGAGCAGTTCTTC. This codes for CASSLTLGLQYEQFF.

The chain links TRBV18 to TRBJ2-5; D not certain. Germline CDR1 is KGHSH and CDR2 is LQKENI. The V end lost 3 bases, the J end lost 2 bases, and 10 bases lay between the germline ends. This CDR3 is 14 amino acids long. The CDR3 region is CASSPLVQQETQYF. DNA for the CDR3: TGTGCCAGCTCACCCTTGGTCCAGCAAGAGACCCAGTACTTC. The full variable domain, its missing parts supplied by reference TRBV18 and TRBJ2-5, is NAGVMQNPRHLVRRRGQEARLRCSPMKGHSHVYWYRQLPEEGLKFMVYLQKENIIDESGMPKERFSAEFPKEGPSILRIQQVVRGDSAAYFCASSPLVQQETQYFGPGTRLLVL.

J is TRBJ2-5 and V is TRBV3-1; the match to TRBD2 covers 10 bases. V gave up 11 bases and J gave up 4 bases; unmatched junction bases: 22. The CDR3 has 18 residues. Germline V gene sequence: CDR1 LGHDT, CDR2 YNNKEL (reference sequence). CDR3 sequence reads: CACTKEGGSGRGIETQYF. In DNA form, the CDR3 reads TGTGCCTGCACCAAAGAGGGCGGAAGCGGGAGGGGAATAGAGACCCAGTACTTC.

This clonotype was counted at least ten times. The J gene is TRBJ2-3, the V gene TRBV3-1; possibly TRBD2 for D (5 bases). Germline CDR1 reads LGHDT; CDR2 reads YNNKEL (reference sequence). This CDR3 spans 14 amino acids. Trimming took 1 base from V and 4 from J, leaving 9 bases between them. CDR3 nucleotide sequence: TGTGCCAGCAGCCAAGTTGAGAGGGCAGATACGCAGTATTTT. This translates into CASSQVERADTQYF.

The V gene is TRBV18, the J gene TRBJ2-6; no definite D call. Between the trimmed V and J ends, which lost 6 bases and 0 bases, there was a span of 12 bases. Germline V gene data show CDR1 as KGHSH and CDR2 as LQKENI. The CDR3 consists of 16 residues. The CDR3 DNA reads as TGTGCCAGCTCGATAAGGGAAAGCTCTGGGGCCAACGTCCTGACTTTC. This sequence encodes CASSIRESSGANVLTF. Supplemented by reference TRBV18 and TRBJ2-6, the full variable domain reads NAGVMQNPRHLVRRRGQEARLRCSPMKGHSHVYWYRQLPEEGLKFMVYLQKENIIDESGMPKERFSAEFPKEGPSILRIQQVVRGDSAAYFCASSIRESSGANVLTFGAGSRLTVL.

In this sample, this clonotype turned up many times. This chain connects TRBV12-3 or TRBV12-4 to TRBJ1-1, with 8 positions matching TRBD1. With V trimmed by 4 bases and J by 4 bases, 14 bases remained unmatched. CDR3 length: 17 residues. The CDR3 spells CASSSSFQGARATEAFF. For the CDR3, the DNA is TGTGCCAGCAGTTCCTCGTTCCAGGGGGCCCGGGCCACTGAAGCTTTCTTT.

This clonotype was seen many times. This chain connects TRBV9 to TRBJ2-2; D perhaps matches TRBD2 (6 bases). The V and J ends lost 0 bases and 2 bases respectively, with 11 bases between them. CDR1 and CDR2 (germline): SGDLS, YYNGEE. The CDR3 runs 16 residues. Written as DNA, the CDR3 is TGTGCCAGCAGCGTAGTGGGTAGCGGAAACACCGGGGAGCTGTTTTTT. Amino acids: CASSVVGSGNTGELFF.

The chain uses TRBV20-1 and TRBJ1-5; tentative D call: TRBD1 (6 bases). CDR3 size: 14 residues. The V end was cut by 1 base, the J end by 1 base, with 8 bases between. Germline CDR1 and CDR2: DFQATT and SNEGSKA (reference sequence). DNA for the CDR3: TGCAGTGCTAGAGCGGGGGCGAGCAATCAGCCCCAGCATTTT. Protein sequence: CSARAGASNQPQHF.

This clonotype has a count of ten or more. V gene TRBV7-9 combines with J gene TRBJ2-1, with TRBD1 matching 9 bases. The CDR3 covers 15 residues. Unmatched junction bases numbered 9, after V lost 5 bases and J lost 7 bases. The germline V gene has CDR1 SEHNR and CDR2 FQNEAQ (reference sequence). CDR3 protein: CASSLTGTGWNEQFF. The CDR3, as DNA: TGTGCCAGCAGCCTAACCGGGACAGGGTGGAATGAGCAGTTCTTC.